The 15 T cell receptor beta chains below were found in one sample sequenced in a study of circulating and synovial CD4+ cells in juvenile arthritis. The protocol was immunoSEQ multiplex PCR, while the TCRdb copy is restricted to in-frame clones and leaves out a portion. The data contain about 33,000 clones, roughly 96% of them singletons. Sequenced sample: CD4+ T cells from blood. Source of these receptors: a human donor with juvenile idiopathic arthritis.

CDR3 residues: CATSRDTKGVSETQYF. The CDR3 DNA is TGTGCCACCAGCAGAGACACAAAAGGGGTTTCGGAGACCCAGTACTTC. V usage is TRBV15 and J usage is TRBJ2-5, with D perhaps TRBD1 (5 bases). The CDR3 has 16 amino acids. V was cut by 0 bases and J by 5 bases, with 16 bases left in between. The germline V gene has CDR1 LNHNV and CDR2 YYDKDF (reference sequence).

This clone came up once. The rearrangement uses TRBV12-5 and TRBJ2-3; tentative D call: TRBD2 (5 bases). Per germline, CDR1 LGHNT and CDR2 FRNRAP. The CDR3 extends over 17 amino acids. V lost 3 bases and J lost 4, with 20 bases in between. CDR3 in amino acids: CASGLDLALLNADTQYF. The CDR3 nucleotides read TGTGCTAGTGGTTTAGATCTAGCTTTACTAAATGCAGATACGCAGTATTTT.

The CDR3 here is CASSPTSGGSYEQYF. The CDR3 region has the DNA TGTGCCAGCAGTCCTACTTCAGGGGGATCCTACGAGCAGTACTTC. V and J are TRBV25-1 and TRBJ2-7, with 7 nucleotides matching TRBD1. This CDR3 has 15 residues. Germline lookup yields CDR1 MGHDK and CDR2 SYGVNS. The trim removed 5 bases at V and 1 base at J, leaving 8 bases unmatched.

The rearrangement links TRBV28 to TRBJ1-1, with 8 bases identical to TRBD1. This CDR3 is 16 amino acids long. Germline assignment: CDR1 MDHEN and CDR2 SYDVKM. V was pared by 6 bases and J by 0 bases, with 9 bases of the junction left unmatched. CDR3 sequence: CASRFGDRLMNTEAFF. The CDR3 coding sequence is TGTGCCAGCAGGTTTGGGGACAGGCTGATGAACACTGAAGCTTTCTTT.

The chain has TRBV27 and TRBJ2-7; 12 nucleotides line up with TRBD2. CDR1 is MNHEY and CDR2 is SMNVEV in the germline V gene (reference sequence). The CDR3 contains 15 residues. The ends lost 6 bases at V and 1 base at J; junction bases unmatched: 4. The CDR3 loop reads CASRQLAGGSYEQYF. The CDR3 coding sequence is TGTGCCAGCAGACAACTAGCGGGAGGTTCCTACGAGCAGTACTTC.

The chain uses TRBV4-3 and TRBJ2-3, with 8 bases fitting TRBD1. Looked up from germline, CDR1 is LGHNA and CDR2 is YSLEER. V shed 1 base, J shed 5 bases, and the junction held 8 bases outside the gene matches. The length of the CDR3 is 16 residues. The CDR3 region has the DNA TGCGCCAGCAGCCAAGGAGATACAGGGGGGAAAGATACGCAGTATTTT. Its protein is CASSQGDTGGKDTQYF.

The chain combines TRBV7-9 with TRBJ2-1; tentative D call: TRBD2 (6 bases). This CDR3 is 15 amino acids long. V lost 1 base, J lost 3 bases, and 10 bases lay in between. From germline, CDR1 is SEHNR and CDR2 FQNEAQ (reference sequence). Written as DNA, the CDR3 is TGTGCCAGCAGCTTAGAAGCTAGCGTCTACAATGAGCAGTTCTTC. Protein product: CASSLEASVYNEQFF.

This clone was found a few times. The gene calls are TRBV19 and TRBJ1-1; TRBD1 matches at 7 bases. The CDR3 has 12 residues. Looked up from germline, CDR1 is LNHDA and CDR2 is SQIVND (reference sequence). The DNA of the CDR3 is TGTGGAGGGGGCGTCCCGAGCACTGAAGCTTTCTTT. The encoded protein is CGGGVPSTEAFF.

The chain uses TRBV2 and TRBJ2-1; D unresolved. V was shortened by 4 bases and J by 9 bases, with 16 bases between the two germline ends. The CDR3 spans 14 residues. Germline values: CDR1 SNHLY, CDR2 FYNNEI. CDR3 sequence: CASSAYNPTGEQFF. The CDR3 DNA reads as TGTGCCAGCAGTGCATACAATCCGACGGGTGAGCAGTTCTTC.

The V gene is TRBV28, the J gene TRBJ1-1; TRBD1 aligns across 7 bases. CDR1 is MDHEN, CDR2 SYDVKM, per germline. CDR3 length: 14 amino acids. V shed 5 bases and J 10 bases; nucleotides not matched to a gene: 13. The chain's CDR3 is CASSLGQSLIGAFF. The CDR3, as DNA: TGTGCCAGCAGTCTGGGACAGTCACTGATCGGAGCTTTCTTT.

CDR3 bases: TGCGCCAGCAGCTTGCTAGCGGGGGGAGATACGCAGTATTTT. Residues: CASSLLAGGDTQYF. V usage is TRBV5-1 and J usage is TRBJ2-3; TRBD2 agrees at 11 bases. The CDR3 sequence is 14 residues long. Trimming removed 1 base from V and 5 bases from J; junction bases left unmatched: 0. The germline CDR1 and CDR2 sequences are SGHRS and YFSETQ.

This chain uses TRBV7-2 with TRBJ2-7, with D perhaps matching TRBD2 (5 bases). Trimming pared 2 bases from V and 3 bases from J, leaving 14 bases between. Germline-derived CDR1 and CDR2 are SGHTA and FQGNSA. This CDR3 has 15 amino acids. CDR3 loop: CASSLIWVRDYEQYF. CDR3 in DNA: TGTGCCAGCAGCTTAATTTGGGTCCGGGACTACGAGCAGTACTTC. The full variable domain, its missing parts supplied by reference TRBV7-2 and TRBJ2-7, is GAGVSQSPSNKVTEKGKDVELRCDPISGHTALYWYRQSLGQGLEFLIYFQGNSAPDKSGLPSDRFSAERTGGSVSTLTIQRTQQEDSAVYLCASSLIWVRDYEQYFGPGTRLTVT.

CDR3 bases: TGTGCCAGCAGCCAAGTTTCAGGACTGACCTCTGGGGCCAACGTCCTGACTTTC. Translated, it gives CASSQVSGLTSGANVLTF. V usage is TRBV4-2 and J usage is TRBJ2-6; D might be TRBD2 (5 bases). This CDR3 region has 18 residues. The germline gives CDR1 LGHNA, CDR2 YNFKEQ. V gave up 1 base and J gave up 0 bases, with 13 bases separating them.

The gene calls are TRBV7-6 and TRBJ2-1; 10 bases fit TRBD2. The V gene's germline CDR1 is SGHVS and CDR2 FNYEAQ. This CDR3 comprises 15 residues. V shed 6 bases and J 6 bases; nucleotides not matched to a gene: 8. The CDR3 is CASRPPSGSANEQFF. CDR3 nucleotide sequence: TGTGCCAGCAGGCCTCCTAGCGGGAGTGCCAATGAGCAGTTCTTC.

The V and J genes are TRBV5-4 and TRBJ2-2; D is possibly TRBD1 (5 bases). This CDR3 spans 14 amino acids. The V end was cut by 2 bases, the J end by 1 base, with 6 bases between. Germline loops: CDR1 SGHNT, CDR2 YYREEE (reference sequence). In nucleotides, the CDR3 is TGTGCCAGCAGCTTCGGACAGAACACCGGGGAGCTGTTTTTT. This codes for CASSFGQNTGELFF.